This TCR beta chain was observed in a study of CD8+ T cells in alopecia areata (dated by TCRdb to about 2018). Regarding the complete study: The treated patients took part in an open-label pilot trial in which moderate-to-severe alopecia areata was treated with oral tofacitinib at 5 to 10 mg twice daily. Patients stayed on tofacitinib for 6 to 18 months and then had 6 months of follow-up off drug so that delayed response and recurrence could be assessed. For the treated patients, the SALT score, which quantifies what percentage of scalp surface area is affected, served as the measure of disease severity. To study T cell clonal expansion in alopecia areata, the researchers applied high-throughput TCRbeta sequencing to both the C3H/HeJ mouse model and human patients. On the human side, TCRbeta sequencing was run on scalp tissue and on sorted CD4+ and CD8+ peripheral blood T cells from healthy controls and from alopecia areata patients with either patchy or totalis/universalis disease. Patients on tofacitinib were biopsied at baseline and after 4 and 24 weeks of treatment, and several of the patients also had a later scalp biopsy. Scalp clonality was compared across normal scalp (n=4), patchy alopecia areata scalp (n=8), and alopecia totalis/universalis scalp (n=8). RNA was extracted with the PAXgene miRNA kit for fixed scalp, the miRNeasy kit for PBMCs, and the RNeasy kit for mouse skin. TCRbeta CDR3 regions were amplified by immunoSEQ multiplex PCR with 35 Vbeta forward and 13 Jbeta reverse primers.

General study outcomes and caveats: Compared with normal scalp, lesional scalp had higher clonality and more expanded CD8+ clones, particularly in alopecia totalis/universalis, a pattern that suggests antigenic drive. During tofacitinib treatment, many expanded lesional clones remained in scalp and blood, and this persistence may partly explain relapse after treatment is stopped. Compared with mice, TCR sequences shared between patients were less clear, possibly partly because of HLA diversity across the patient population. Because the treated cohort was small and included a single nonresponder, larger studies are needed to assess links between baseline CD8+ expansion and response. Resident alphabeta T cells in normal human skin are also sequenced, complicating scalp TCR repertoire analysis, unlike mouse skin dominated by gammadelta T cells. Tofacitinib significantly decreased scalp clonality and the number of expanded CD8+ clones among the top 100 scalp clones.

The label giving this sample's time point can be read as: around 4 weeks on oral tofacitinib. This specimen's treatment or condition label, interpreted: oral pan-JAK inhibitor, 5-10 mg twice daily. Peripheral blood and lesional scalp punch biopsies were obtained from patients with alopecia areata. PBMCs were isolated by density centrifugation and stained for CD3, CD4 and CD8, and CD4+ and CD8+ T cells were sorted on a FACSAria. The CDR3, cysteine through phenylalanine, is 14 amino acids long. Only the CDR3 portion is preserved as DNA: 42 bases, with reading frame beginning at the first base. V and J lose 0 bases and 6 bases, and a span of 12 bases separates them. In the germline V gene, CDR1 corresponds to MGHRA and CDR2 to YSYEKL. Library method: the immunoSEQ multiplex PCR assay. For TCR sequencing, RNA was extracted from every sample and reverse transcribed into cDNA to serve as template. First-strand cDNA was synthesized with SuperScript III using a 2:1 mix of oligo-dT and random hexamers. Amplification bias was assessed with a synthetic immune receptor repertoire, and residual bias was removed computationally. The study's own analysis went as follows. After raw reads were preprocessed to remove errors, the CDR3 was defined following IMGT conventions as running from the conserved cysteine to phenylalanine. To get clonality, Shannon entropy was normalized by log2 of the number of productive unique TCRs and the result was subtracted from 1. Whether each scalp clone was CD4 or CD8 was inferred by checking scalp TCRbeta sequences against the CD4 and CD8 repertoires from sorted blood. The immuneACCESS repertoire file appears here via TCRdb, limited to in-frame rearrangements. These files lack a portion of the clones; in checked studies, under half of the deficit traces to unresolved V genes, and the cause of the others is not known. V, J and clone size reflect that table, while D and trimming were determined from the DNA. For this sample the table gives around 70,000 clones, of which over 25% were detected only once. In total, the top ten clones hold about 16% of the sample.

This clone was found a few times. The antigen it binds to is not known. Qualities for individual bases were not recorded, and no much larger clone is one base off. The chain links TRBV4-1 with TRBJ2-7; the D gene identity is not certain. The TCR originated in a human donor with alopecia areata. Sequenced here: CD8+ T cells sorted from blood, sampled at week 4, from a patient treated with tofacitinib. The CDR3 reads as follows: CASSQDLRWPEQYF. The sequenced DNA: TGCGCCAGCAGCCAAGATCTGAGGTGGCCCGAGCAGTACTTC.